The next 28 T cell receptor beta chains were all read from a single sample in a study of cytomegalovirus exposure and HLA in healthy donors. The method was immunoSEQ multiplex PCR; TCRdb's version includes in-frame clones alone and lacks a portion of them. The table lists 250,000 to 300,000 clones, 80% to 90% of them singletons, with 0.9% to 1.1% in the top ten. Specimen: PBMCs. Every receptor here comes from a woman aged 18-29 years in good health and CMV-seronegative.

CDR3 sequence (DNA): TGTGCCAGCAACCTACTAGTCTACAATGAGCAGTTCTTC. This sequence encodes CASNLLVYNEQFF. The rearrangement links TRBV28 to TRBJ2-1, with D tentatively TRBD2 (5 bases). Trimming shortened V by 7 bases and J by 3 bases, and 10 bases separated the two germline ends. The germline V gene encodes CDR1 MDHEN and CDR2 SYDVKM. This CDR3 spans 13 amino acids.

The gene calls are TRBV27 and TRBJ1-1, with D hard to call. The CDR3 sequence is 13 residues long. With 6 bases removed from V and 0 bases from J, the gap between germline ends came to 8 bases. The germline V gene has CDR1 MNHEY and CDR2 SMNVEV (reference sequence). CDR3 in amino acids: CASRQLMNTEAFF. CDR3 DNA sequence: TGTGCCAGCAGACAGCTTATGAACACTGAAGCTTTCTTT.

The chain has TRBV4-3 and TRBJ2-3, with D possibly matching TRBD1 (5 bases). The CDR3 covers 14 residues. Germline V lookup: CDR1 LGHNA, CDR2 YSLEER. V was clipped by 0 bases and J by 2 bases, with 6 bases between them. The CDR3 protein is CASSQEGATDTQYF. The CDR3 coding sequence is TGCGCCAGCAGCCAAGAAGGGGCCACAGATACGCAGTATTTT.

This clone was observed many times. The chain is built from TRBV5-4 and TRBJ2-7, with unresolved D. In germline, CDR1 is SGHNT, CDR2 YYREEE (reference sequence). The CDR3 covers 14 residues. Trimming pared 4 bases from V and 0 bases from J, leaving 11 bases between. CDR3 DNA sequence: TGTGCCAGCAGCCCTGAGAGGAGCTCCTACGAGCAGTACTTC. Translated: CASSPERSSYEQYF.

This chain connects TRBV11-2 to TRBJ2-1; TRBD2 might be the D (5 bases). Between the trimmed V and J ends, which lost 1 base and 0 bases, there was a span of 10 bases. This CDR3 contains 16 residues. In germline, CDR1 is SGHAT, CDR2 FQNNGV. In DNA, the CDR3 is TGTGCCAGCAGCTTAGGAGGGAGCCTCTCCTACAATGAGCAGTTCTTC. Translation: CASSLGGSLSYNEQFF.

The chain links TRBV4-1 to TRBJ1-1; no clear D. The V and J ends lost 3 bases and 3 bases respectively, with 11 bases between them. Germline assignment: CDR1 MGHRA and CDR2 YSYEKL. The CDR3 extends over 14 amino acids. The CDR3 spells CASSHPGEDTEAFF. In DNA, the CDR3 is TGCGCCAGCAGCCACCCCGGGGAGGACACTGAAGCTTTCTTT.

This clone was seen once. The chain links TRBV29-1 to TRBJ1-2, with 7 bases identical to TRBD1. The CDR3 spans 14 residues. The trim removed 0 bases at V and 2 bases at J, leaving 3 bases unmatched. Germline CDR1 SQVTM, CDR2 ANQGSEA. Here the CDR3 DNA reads TGCAGCGTTGAAGATCCAGGGGGAAACTATGGCTACACCTTC. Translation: CSVEDPGGNYGYTF.

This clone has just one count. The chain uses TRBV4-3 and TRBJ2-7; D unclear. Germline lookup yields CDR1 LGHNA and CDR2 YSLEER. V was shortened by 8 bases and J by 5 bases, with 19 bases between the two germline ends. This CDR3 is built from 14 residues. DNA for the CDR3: TGCGCCAGCTCTTGGCGACATCCAAAAGACGAGCAGTACTTC. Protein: CASSWRHPKDEQYF.

The CDR3 protein is CASSLYGGGFSGNTIYF. The CDR3 DNA sequence: TGTGCCAGCAGTTTATACGGGGGGGGTTTCTCTGGAAACACCATATATTTT. The gene calls are TRBV27 and TRBJ1-3; the D gene is possibly TRBD1 (5 bases). Germline loops: CDR1 MNHEY, CDR2 SMNVEV (reference sequence). There are 17 residues in the CDR3. The V gene lost 1 base and the J gene lost 0 bases, with 13 bases spanning the gap.

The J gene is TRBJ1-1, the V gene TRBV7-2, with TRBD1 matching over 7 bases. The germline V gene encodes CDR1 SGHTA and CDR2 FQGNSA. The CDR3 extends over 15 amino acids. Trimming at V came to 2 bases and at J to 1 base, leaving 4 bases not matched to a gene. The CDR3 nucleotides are TGTGCCAGCAGCTTACGGGACAGACCGAACACTGAAGCTTTCTTT. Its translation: CASSLRDRPNTEAFF.

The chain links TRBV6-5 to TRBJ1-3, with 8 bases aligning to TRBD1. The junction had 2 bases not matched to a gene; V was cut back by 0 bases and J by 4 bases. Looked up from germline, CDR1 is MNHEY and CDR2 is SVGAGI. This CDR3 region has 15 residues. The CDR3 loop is CASSYSTGVGNTIYF. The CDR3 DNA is TGTGCCAGCAGTTACTCGACAGGGGTCGGAAACACCATATATTTT.

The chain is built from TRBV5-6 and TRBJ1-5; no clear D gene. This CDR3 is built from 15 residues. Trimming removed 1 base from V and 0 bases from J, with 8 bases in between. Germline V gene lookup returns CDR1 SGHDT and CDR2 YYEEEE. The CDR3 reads CASSLWRHSNQPQHF. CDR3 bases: TGTGCCAGCAGCTTGTGGAGGCATAGCAATCAGCCCCAGCATTTT.

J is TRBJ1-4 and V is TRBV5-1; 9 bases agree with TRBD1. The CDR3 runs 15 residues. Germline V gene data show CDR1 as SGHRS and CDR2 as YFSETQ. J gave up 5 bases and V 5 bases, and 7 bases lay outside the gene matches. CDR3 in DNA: TGCGCCAGCAGTTCAACCGGGACAGGGAATGAAAAACTGTTTTTT. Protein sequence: CASSSTGTGNEKLFF. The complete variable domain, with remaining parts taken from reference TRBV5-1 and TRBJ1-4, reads KAGVTQTPRYLIKTRGQQVTLSCSPISGHRSVSWYQQTPGQGLQFLFEYFSETQRNKGNFPGRFSGRQFSNSRSEMNVSTLELGDSALYLCASSSTGTGNEKLFFGSGTQLSVL.

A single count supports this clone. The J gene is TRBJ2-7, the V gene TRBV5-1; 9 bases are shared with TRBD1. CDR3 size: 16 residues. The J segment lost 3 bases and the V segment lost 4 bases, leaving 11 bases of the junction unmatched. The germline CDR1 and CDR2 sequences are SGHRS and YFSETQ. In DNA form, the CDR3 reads TGCGCCAGCAGCCCCTCGGCCGGGACAGGGCACTACGAGCAGTACTTC. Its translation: CASSPSAGTGHYEQYF.

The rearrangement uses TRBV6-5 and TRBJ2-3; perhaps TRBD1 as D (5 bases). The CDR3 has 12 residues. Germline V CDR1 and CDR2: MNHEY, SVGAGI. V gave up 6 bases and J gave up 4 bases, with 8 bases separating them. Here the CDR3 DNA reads TGTGCCAGCAGGACAGACCCAGATACGCAGTATTTT. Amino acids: CASRTDPDTQYF.

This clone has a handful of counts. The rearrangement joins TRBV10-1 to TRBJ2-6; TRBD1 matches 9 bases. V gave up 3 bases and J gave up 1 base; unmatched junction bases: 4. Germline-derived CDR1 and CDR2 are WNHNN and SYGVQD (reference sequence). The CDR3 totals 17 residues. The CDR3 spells CASSEGTGRSGANVLTF. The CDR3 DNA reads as TGCGCCAGCAGTGAAGGGACAGGGCGATCTGGGGCCAACGTCCTGACTTTC.

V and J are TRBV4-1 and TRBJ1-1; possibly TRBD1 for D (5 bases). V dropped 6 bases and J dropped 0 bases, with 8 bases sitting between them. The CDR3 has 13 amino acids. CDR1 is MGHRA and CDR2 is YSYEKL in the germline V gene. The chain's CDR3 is CASRLTVNTEAFF. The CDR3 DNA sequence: TGCGCCAGCAGACTGACAGTGAACACTGAAGCTTTCTTT.

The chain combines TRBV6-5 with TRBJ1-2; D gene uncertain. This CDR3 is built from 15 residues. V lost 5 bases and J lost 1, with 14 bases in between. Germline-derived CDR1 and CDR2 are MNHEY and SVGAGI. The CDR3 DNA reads TGTGCCAGCAGTCACGATCTAGCGCTTAACTATGGCTACACCTTC. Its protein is CASSHDLALNYGYTF.

CDR3 loop: CASSRLGTAVNYGYTF. CDR3 sequence (DNA): TGTGCCAGCAGCCGTCTAGGGACAGCGGTTAACTATGGCTACACCTTC. The V gene is TRBV14, the J gene TRBJ1-2; TRBD1 matches 7 bases. The CDR3 runs 16 residues. Trimming took 4 bases from V and 1 from J; bases not matched to a gene: 9. CDR1 SGHDN and CDR2 FVKESK come from the germline V gene.

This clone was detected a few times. This CDR3 reads CSAGGWNGYTF. DNA for the CDR3: TGCAGCGCCGGAGGGTGGAATGGCTACACCTTC. The J gene is TRBJ1-2, the V gene TRBV29-1; no clear D. The CDR3 totals 11 residues. Trimming took off 7 bases at V and 6 bases at J, with 12 bases between the two ends. Looked up from germline, CDR1 is SQVTM and CDR2 is ANQGSEA.

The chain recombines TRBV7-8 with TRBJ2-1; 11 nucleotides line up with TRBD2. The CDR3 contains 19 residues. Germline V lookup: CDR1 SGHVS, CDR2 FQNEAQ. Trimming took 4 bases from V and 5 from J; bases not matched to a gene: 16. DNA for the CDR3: TGTGCCAGCAGCTCCCTGACTTTTAGCGGGGGGGCGTTCCACAATGAGCAGTTCTTC. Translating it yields CASSSLTFSGGAFHNEQFF.

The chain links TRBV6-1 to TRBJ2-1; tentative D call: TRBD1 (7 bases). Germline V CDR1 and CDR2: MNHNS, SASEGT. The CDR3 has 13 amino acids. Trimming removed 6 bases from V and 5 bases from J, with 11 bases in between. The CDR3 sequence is CASSRGTDNEQFF. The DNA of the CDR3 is TGTGCCAGCAGCCGCGGGACAGACAATGAGCAGTTCTTC.

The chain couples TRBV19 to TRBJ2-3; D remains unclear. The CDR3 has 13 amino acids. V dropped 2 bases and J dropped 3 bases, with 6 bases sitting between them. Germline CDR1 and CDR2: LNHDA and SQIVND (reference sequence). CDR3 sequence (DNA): TGTGCCAGTAGTATATCCAGGACAGATACGCAGTATTTT. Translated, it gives CASSISRTDTQYF.

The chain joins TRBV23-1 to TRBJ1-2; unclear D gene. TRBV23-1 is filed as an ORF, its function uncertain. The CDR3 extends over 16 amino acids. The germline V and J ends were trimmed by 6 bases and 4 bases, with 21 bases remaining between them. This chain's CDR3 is CASSDGPGAAGYGYTF. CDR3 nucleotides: TGCGCCAGCAGCGACGGACCGGGAGCGGCGGGCTATGGCTACACCTTC.

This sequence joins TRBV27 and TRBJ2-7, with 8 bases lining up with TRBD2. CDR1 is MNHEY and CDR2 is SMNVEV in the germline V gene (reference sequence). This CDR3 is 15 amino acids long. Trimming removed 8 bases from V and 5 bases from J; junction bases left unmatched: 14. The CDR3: CASYRLSGGRDEQYF. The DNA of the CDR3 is TGTGCCAGCTACCGCTTATCGGGGGGGCGGGACGAGCAGTACTTC.

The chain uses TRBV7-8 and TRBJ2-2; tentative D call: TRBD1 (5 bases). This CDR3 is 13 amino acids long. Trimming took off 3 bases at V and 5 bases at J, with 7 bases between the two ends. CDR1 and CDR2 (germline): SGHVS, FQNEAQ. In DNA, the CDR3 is TGTGCCAGCAGCTTCGACAGAACCGGGGAGCTGTTTTTT. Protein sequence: CASSFDRTGELFF.

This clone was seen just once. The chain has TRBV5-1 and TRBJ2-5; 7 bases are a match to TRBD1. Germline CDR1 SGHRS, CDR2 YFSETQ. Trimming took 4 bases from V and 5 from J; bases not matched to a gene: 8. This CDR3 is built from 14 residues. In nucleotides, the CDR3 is TGCGCCAGCAGCCCCCTTCGGACAGGCGAGACCCAGTACTTC. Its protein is CASSPLRTGETQYF.

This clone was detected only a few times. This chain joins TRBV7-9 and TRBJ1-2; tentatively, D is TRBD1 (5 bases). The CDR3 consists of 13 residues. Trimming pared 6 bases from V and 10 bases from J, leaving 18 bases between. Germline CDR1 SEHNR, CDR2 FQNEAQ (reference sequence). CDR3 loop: CASRLGTDMTYTF. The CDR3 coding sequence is TGTGCCAGCAGGTTGGGGACTGATATGACCTACACCTTC.